The clone carrying this T cell receptor (beta chain) was seen just once. Profiled with immunoSEQ multiplex PCR; TCRdb holds only in-frame clones, not every one. The data show some 30,000 clones, 80% to 90% seen once. This sample was included in a study of tumor-infiltrating lymphocytes in localized non-small cell lung cancer. Study-wide background: Several tumor histologies, both smoking statuses, and some post-neoadjuvant chemotherapy samples were included.

Germline CDR1 and CDR2: SGHDT and YYEEEE. The CDR3 covers 15 residues. Losses at the gene ends were 5 bases for V and 0 bases for J; bases not matched to a gene: 4. The clonotype comes from a human donor with non-small cell lung cancer. The sample consisted of lung tumor tissue. The chain joins TRBV5-6 to TRBJ2-2; TRBD1 aligns across 7 bases. CDR3 residues: CASRKTGTNTGELFF. CDR3 nucleotide sequence: TGTGCCAGCAGGAAGACAGGGACGAACACCGGGGAGCTGTTTTTT. Full variable domain (remainder filled in from reference TRBV5-6 and TRBJ2-2): DAGVTQSPTHLIKTRGQQVTLRCSPKSGHDTVSWYQQALGQGPQFIFQYYEEEERQRGNFPDRFSGHQFPNYSSELNVNALLLGDSALYLCASRKTGTNTGELFFGEGSRLTVL.